This T cell receptor beta chain was documented in a study of long-term antiretroviral therapy in people with HIV. Runs used v3.0 of the immunoSEQ assay and were done at survey level. Method: immunoSEQ multiplex PCR; TCRdb's copy keeps in-frame clones and lacks some. The table has more than 20,000 clones, approximately 86% seen once. Concerning this clone itself: The antigen is unknown.

Study findings and constraints: Sampling of blood ran from the mid-2000s to the late 2010s, and older ART regimens were possibly in use.

This specimen was unsorted PBMCs, taken just over 2.6 years after starting antiretroviral therapy. The TCR originated in a man between 40 and 49 years old with HIV.

The CDR3 DNA reads TGTGCCAGCAGCCACACCCTGGACACCGGGAATGGCTACACCTTC. This codes for CASSHTLDTGNGYTF. The chain is built from TRBV4-2 and TRBJ1-2; maybe TRBD1 (5 bases). Looked up from germline, CDR1 is LGHNA and CDR2 is YNFKEQ. V lost 3 bases and J lost 6, with 17 bases in between. This CDR3 is built from 15 residues.